One sample yielded the 4 T cell receptor beta chains listed below, sequenced in a study of siplizumab effects on memory and regulatory T cells. Clones were sequenced by immunoSEQ multiplex PCR, and TCRdb holds only the in-frame ones, with some missing. The data show about 110,000 clones, about 91% seen once. The sample taken for sequencing was Tregs sorted from blood. All receptors come from a human donor in good health.

The gene calls are TRBV27 and TRBJ2-7; 9 bases agree with TRBD2. This CDR3 is built from 13 residues. The trim removed 8 bases at V and 2 bases at J, leaving 4 bases unmatched. Germline values: CDR1 MNHEY, CDR2 SMNVEV (reference sequence). DNA of the CDR3: TGTGCCAGCGGCGGGGGGGTCGCCTACGAGCAGTACTTC. Translation gives CASGGGVAYEQYF.

The rearrangement uses TRBV7-8 and TRBJ2-1, with 13 bases fitting TRBD2. This CDR3 contains 15 residues. V was clipped by 5 bases and J by 10 bases; unmatched bases: 8. Germline CDR1 reads SGHVS; CDR2 reads FQNEAQ. The CDR3 here is CASSTRTSGRGEQFF. CDR3 DNA: TGTGCCAGCAGCACACGGACTAGCGGGAGAGGAGAGCAGTTCTTC.

The V call is TRBV6-6, the J call TRBJ1-1; D is unclear. The ends were cut back, 0 bases at V and 0 bases at J, with 8 bases in the middle. Germline loops: CDR1 MNHNY, CDR2 SVGAGI (reference sequence). CDR3 length equals 15 residues. CDR3 nucleotides: TGTGCCAGCAGTTACTCCTCAGTAATGAACACTGAAGCTTTCTTT. Protein sequence: CASSYSSVMNTEAFF.

The chain has TRBV25-1 and TRBJ1-2; 8 bases agree with TRBD1. Trimming at V came to 4 bases and at J to 6 bases, leaving 4 bases not matched to a gene. The germline CDR1 and CDR2 sequences are MGHDK and SYGVNS. The CDR3 is 13 amino acids. DNA for the CDR3: TGTGCCAGCAGTGGGACAGGGTTGAATGGCTACACCTTC. Its translation is CASSGTGLNGYTF.